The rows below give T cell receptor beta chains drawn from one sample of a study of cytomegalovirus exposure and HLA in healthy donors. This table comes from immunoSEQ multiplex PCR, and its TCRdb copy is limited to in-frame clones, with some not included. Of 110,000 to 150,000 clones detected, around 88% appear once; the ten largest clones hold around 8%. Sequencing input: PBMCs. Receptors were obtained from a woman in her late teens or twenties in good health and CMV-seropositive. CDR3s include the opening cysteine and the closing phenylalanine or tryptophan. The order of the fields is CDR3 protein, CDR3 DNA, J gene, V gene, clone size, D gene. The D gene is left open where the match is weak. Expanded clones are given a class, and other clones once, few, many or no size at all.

CDR3aa: CASSEWGSDSNQPQHF; CDR3nt: TGTGCCAGCAGTGAATGGGGCTCGGATAGCAATCAGCCCCAGCATTTT; j_gene: TRBJ1-5; v_gene: TRBV6-1; abundance: -; d_gene: -
CDR3aa: CASSELLTGKLFF; CDR3nt: TGTGCCAGCAGTGAACTGCTTACGGGGAAACTGTTTTTT; j_gene: TRBJ1-4; v_gene: TRBV6-1; abundance: -; d_gene: -
CDR3aa: CASSAKNGDSPLHF; CDR3nt: TGTGCCAGCAGTGCGAAGAACGGTGATTCACCCCTCCACTTT; j_gene: TRBJ1-6; v_gene: TRBV6-1; abundance: -; d_gene: -
CDR3aa: CASSLSRGLSYEQYF; CDR3nt: TGTGCCAGCAGTTTATCACGGGGTCTCTCATACGAGCAGTACTTC; j_gene: TRBJ2-7; v_gene: TRBV28; abundance: -; d_gene: -
CDR3aa: CASSLVFSGGQETQYF; CDR3nt: TGTGCCAGCAGCTTAGTCTTTAGCGGGGGACAAGAGACCCAGTACTTC; j_gene: TRBJ2-5; v_gene: TRBV7-6; abundance: once; d_gene: TRBD2
CDR3aa: CASSLVGPGDIQYF; CDR3nt: TGCGCCAGCAGCTTGGTGGGACCAGGGGACATTCAGTACTTC; j_gene: TRBJ2-4; v_gene: TRBV5-1; abundance: -; d_gene: -
CDR3aa: CASSFGRAEQYF; CDR3nt: TGTGCCAGCAGTTTTGGTCGCGCCGAGCAGTACTTC; j_gene: TRBJ2-7; v_gene: TRBV28; abundance: -; d_gene: -
CDR3aa: CASSERRGNTIYF; CDR3nt: TGTGCCAGCAGTGAAAGGAGAGGAAACACCATATATTTT; j_gene: TRBJ1-3; v_gene: TRBV6-1; abundance: -; d_gene: -
CDR3aa: CTSSPNTKQGPSGNTIYF; CDR3nt: TGCACCAGCAGCCCGAATACAAAACAGGGGCCCTCTGGAAACACCATATATTTT; j_gene: TRBJ1-3; v_gene: TRBV1; abundance: once; d_gene: -
CDR3aa: CASSRGGAASYEQYF; CDR3nt: TGTGCCAGCAGCCGAGGGGGGGCGGCCTCCTACGAGCAGTACTTC; j_gene: TRBJ2-7; v_gene: TRBV6-5; abundance: -; d_gene: -
CDR3aa: CASGNRGMNTEAFF; CDR3nt: TGTGCCAGCGGAAACAGGGGAATGAACACTGAAGCTTTCTTT; j_gene: TRBJ1-1; v_gene: TRBV27; abundance: once; d_gene: TRBD1
CDR3aa: CASSVVGATSGGRADTQYF; CDR3nt: TGTGCCAGCAGCGTAGTGGGGGCGACTAGCGGGGGAAGGGCAGATACGCAGTATTTT; j_gene: TRBJ2-3; v_gene: TRBV9; abundance: -; d_gene: TRBD2
CDR3aa: CASSYGEGVEAFF; CDR3nt: TGTGCCAGCAGTTACGGGGAGGGGGTTGAAGCTTTCTTT; j_gene: TRBJ1-1; v_gene: TRBV6-5; abundance: -; d_gene: -
CDR3aa: CSAGEGDSPLHF; CDR3nt: TGCAGCGCCGGAGAGGGGGATTCACCCCTCCACTTT; j_gene: TRBJ1-6; v_gene: TRBV29-1; abundance: few; d_gene: -
CDR3aa: CASISLQETQYF; CDR3nt: TGTGCCAGTATTTCTCTCCAAGAGACCCAGTACTTC; j_gene: TRBJ2-5; v_gene: TRBV12-1; abundance: once; d_gene: -
CDR3aa: CASSPPRTSGRPKEQFF; CDR3nt: TGTGCCAGCAGTCCCCCAAGGACTAGCGGGAGGCCGAAAGAGCAGTTCTTC; j_gene: TRBJ2-1; v_gene: TRBV27; abundance: -; d_gene: TRBD2
CDR3aa: CASSLLVTYEQYF; CDR3nt: TGTGCCAGCAGCTTGTTAGTTACCTACGAGCAGTACTTC; j_gene: TRBJ2-7; v_gene: TRBV5-5; abundance: -; d_gene: -
CDR3aa: CASSLTSAWDEKLFF; CDR3nt: TGTGCCAGCAGCTTAACGAGCGCTTGGGATGAAAAACTGTTTTTT; j_gene: TRBJ1-4; v_gene: TRBV7-6; abundance: -; d_gene: -
CDR3aa: CASSYLKETVPSTDTQYF; CDR3nt: TGTGCCAGCAGTTACCTAAAAGAGACAGTTCCTAGCACAGATACGCAGTATTTT; j_gene: TRBJ2-3; v_gene: TRBV27; abundance: -; d_gene: -
CDR3aa: CASSFYVGLEDTQYF; CDR3nt: TGTGCCAGCAGCTTTTACGTGGGACTCGAAGATACGCAGTATTTT; j_gene: TRBJ2-3; v_gene: TRBV5-6; abundance: -; d_gene: -
CDR3aa: CASSLAAESYGYTF; CDR3nt: TGTGCCAGCAGCTTAGCCGCCGAGAGCTATGGCTACACCTTC; j_gene: TRBJ1-2; v_gene: TRBV13; abundance: few; d_gene: -
CDR3aa: CAWNGFELTPSTEANYGYTF; CDR3nt: TGTGCCTGGAACGGCTTCGAGTTGACTCCTTCGACAGAAGCTAACTATGGCTACACCTTC; j_gene: TRBJ1-2; v_gene: TRBV30; abundance: -; d_gene: -
CDR3aa: CASSAGGQGNSPLHF; CDR3nt: TGTGCCAGCAGTGCCGGGGGACAGGGAAATTCACCCCTCCACTTT; j_gene: TRBJ1-6; v_gene: TRBV6-5; abundance: -; d_gene: TRBD1
CDR3aa: CASSLDRQETQYF; CDR3nt: TGTGCCAGCAGCTTAGACAGACAAGAGACCCAGTACTTC; j_gene: TRBJ2-5; v_gene: TRBV11-3; abundance: -; d_gene: -
CDR3aa: CASSTGQANTEAFF; CDR3nt: TGCGCCAGCAGCACAGGACAGGCGAACACTGAAGCTTTCTTT; j_gene: TRBJ1-1; v_gene: TRBV5-1; abundance: -; d_gene: TRBD1
CDR3aa: CASRTDPGQIYGYTF; CDR3nt: TGTGCCAGCAGAACAGACCCGGGACAGATCTATGGCTACACCTTC; j_gene: TRBJ1-2; v_gene: TRBV6-5; abundance: -; d_gene: TRBD1
CDR3aa: CASSSPTGGGYTF; CDR3nt: TGTGCCAGCAGCTCCCCGACGGGTGGCGGCTACACCTTC; j_gene: TRBJ1-2; v_gene: TRBV7-2; abundance: -; d_gene: -
CDR3aa: CASAPGGWSYNEQFF; CDR3nt: TGTGCCAGCGCCCCAGGAGGGTGGTCCTACAATGAGCAGTTCTTC; j_gene: TRBJ2-1; v_gene: TRBV9; abundance: -; d_gene: -
CDR3aa: CSVPYGSTDTQYF; CDR3nt: TGCAGCGTACCTTACGGGAGCACAGATACGCAGTATTTT; j_gene: TRBJ2-3; v_gene: TRBV29-1; abundance: -; d_gene: -
CDR3aa: CASSFDPGQQETQYF; CDR3nt: TGTGCCAGCAGCTTTGATCCGGGACAGCAAGAGACCCAGTACTTC; j_gene: TRBJ2-5; v_gene: TRBV11-1; abundance: -; d_gene: TRBD1
CDR3aa: CASSYRDRNTEAFF; CDR3nt: TGTGCCAGCAGTTACAGGGATAGGAACACTGAAGCTTTCTTT; j_gene: TRBJ1-1; v_gene: TRBV2; abundance: -; d_gene: -
CDR3aa: CSVLDGGETQYF; CDR3nt: TGCAGCGTTTTGGACGGGGGAGAGACCCAGTACTTC; j_gene: TRBJ2-5; v_gene: TRBV29-1; abundance: -; d_gene: -
CDR3aa: CASSVGEGQRYF; CDR3nt: TGTGCCAGCAGCGTAGGAGAAGGACAGAGGTACTTC; j_gene: TRBJ2-7; v_gene: TRBV9; abundance: -; d_gene: -
CDR3aa: CASSSEGAGANVLTF; CDR3nt: TGTGCCAGCAGTTCAGAGGGGGCCGGGGCCAACGTCCTGACTTTC; j_gene: TRBJ2-6; v_gene: TRBV28; abundance: once; d_gene: TRBD1
CDR3aa: CATSRDWLKRTGWEYEQYF; CDR3nt: TGTGCCACCAGCAGAGATTGGTTGAAACGGACAGGGTGGGAGTACGAGCAGTACTTC; j_gene: TRBJ2-7; v_gene: TRBV15; abundance: once; d_gene: TRBD1
CDR3aa: CSVVEDTSANYGYTF; CDR3nt: TGCAGCGTTGTCGAAGACACGTCAGCTAACTATGGCTACACCTTC; j_gene: TRBJ1-2; v_gene: TRBV29-1; abundance: -; d_gene: -
CDR3aa: CASARDSPNEKLFF; CDR3nt: TGTGCCAGCGCCCGGGACAGTCCTAATGAAAAACTGTTTTTT; j_gene: TRBJ1-4; v_gene: TRBV6-1; abundance: -; d_gene: TRBD1
CDR3aa: CASSSRNRVDGYTF; CDR3nt: TGTGCCAGCAGCTCACGAAACAGAGTCGACGGCTACACCTTC; j_gene: TRBJ1-2; v_gene: TRBV9; abundance: -; d_gene: -
CDR3aa: CASSPEQGIMETQYF; CDR3nt: TGTGCCAGCAGCCCCGAACAGGGAATTATGGAGACCCAGTACTTC; j_gene: TRBJ2-5; v_gene: TRBV7-9; abundance: -; d_gene: -
CDR3aa: CASSLDFGGGYTF; CDR3nt: TGTGCCAGCAGCTTAGACTTCGGGGGAGGCTACACCTTC; j_gene: TRBJ1-2; v_gene: TRBV7-2; abundance: -; d_gene: -
CDR3aa: CASSLIGRGRTGNTIYF; CDR3nt: TGTGCCAGCAGTTTAATAGGCAGGGGCCGTACTGGAAACACCATATATTTT; j_gene: TRBJ1-3; v_gene: TRBV28; abundance: -; d_gene: -